Below are 30 T cell receptor beta chains sequenced from a single sample in a study of blood T cell repertoires in COVID-19. The protocol was immunoSEQ multiplex PCR, while the TCRdb copy is restricted to in-frame clones and leaves out a portion. The sample includes 200,000 to 300,000 clones, roughly 86% of them seen just once. Sequenced input: peripheral blood. Receptor source: a woman aged 55-69 years with COVID-19, enrolled during active disease.

The CDR3 sequence: CASSLDGGLLYRSTEAFF. The DNA for the CDR3 is TGTGCCAGCAGCTTAGACGGGGGGCTTCTTTATCGTAGCACTGAAGCTTTCTTT. The rearrangement links TRBV11-2 to TRBJ1-1; maybe TRBD1 (6 bases). The CDR3 is 18 residues long. Trimming took 0 bases from V and 4 from J, leaving 21 bases between them. The germline V gene encodes CDR1 SGHAT and CDR2 FQNNGV.

The V gene is TRBV5-4, the J gene TRBJ1-2; D gene unclear. V dropped 5 bases and J dropped 2 bases, with 13 bases sitting between them. The CDR3 contains 14 residues. Germline V CDR1 and CDR2: SGHNT, YYREEE (reference sequence). This CDR3 reads CASSSSAGNYGYTF. The CDR3 nucleotides read TGTGCCAGCAGTTCCTCCGCCGGGAACTATGGCTACACCTTC.

This clone was picked up one time. This chain links TRBV4-1 with TRBJ2-6; 7 bases are shared with TRBD1. CDR1 is MGHRA and CDR2 is YSYEKL in the germline V gene. The length of the CDR3 is 16 residues. Germline trimming cut 3 bases from V and 2 bases from J; bases unmatched to any gene: 4. CDR3 in DNA: TGCGCCAGCAGCCATCCAGACAGGGCTGGGGCCAACGTCCTGACTTTC. It is translated as CASSHPDRAGANVLTF.

This clone was seen once. This sequence joins TRBV6-2 or TRBV6-3 and TRBJ2-7; 9 bases agree with TRBD2. The CDR3 loop spans 14 amino acids. V was pared by 6 bases and J by 6 bases, with 9 bases of the junction left unmatched. Germline CDR1 MNHEY, CDR2 SVGEGT. The CDR3 bases are TGTGCCAGCAGACCTTCCGGGACTAGCCTCGAGCAGTACTTC. Amino acids: CASRPSGTSLEQYF.

The chain uses TRBV4-1 and TRBJ2-2, with a weak D call TRBD2 (5 bases). Germline CDR1 and CDR2: MGHRA and YSYEKL. This CDR3 is built from 16 residues. Trimming took 0 bases from V and 0 from J, leaving 8 bases between them. This CDR3 is CASSQESAANTGELFF. The CDR3 DNA reads as TGCGCCAGCAGCCAAGAATCAGCGGCGAACACCGGGGAGCTGTTTTTT.

The chain has TRBV19 and TRBJ1-1; 9 positions match TRBD1. Germline assignment: CDR1 LNHDA and CDR2 SQIVND (reference sequence). Trimming at V came to 10 bases and at J to 1 base, leaving 4 bases not matched to a gene. There are 13 residues in the CDR3. CDR3 residues: CATEGQGNTEAFF. In nucleotides, the CDR3 is TGTGCCACCGAGGGACAGGGGAACACTGAAGCTTTCTTT.

CDR3 in DNA: TGTGCCAGCAGCACTAGCGGGAGTAGGGACGAGCAGTACTTC. Its protein product is CASSTSGSRDEQYF. The chain links TRBV5-4 to TRBJ2-7, with 11 bases that match TRBD2. V lost 4 bases to trimming and J lost 5 bases; unmatched junction nucleotides: 5. The CDR3 has 14 residues. Per the germline V gene, CDR1 is SGHNT and CDR2 is YYREEE (reference sequence).

The V call is TRBV7-9, the J call TRBJ1-3; D uncertain. The germline V gene has CDR1 SEHNR and CDR2 FQNEAQ (reference sequence). Trimming pared 5 bases from V and 4 bases from J, leaving 12 bases between. The CDR3 is 14 amino acids. For the CDR3, the DNA is TGTGCCAGCAGCCCCGGGGTGGACGGAAACACCATATATTTT. Its translation is CASSPGVDGNTIYF. Supplemented by reference TRBV7-9 and TRBJ1-3, the full variable domain reads DTGVSQNPRHKITKRGQNVTFRCDPISEHNRLYWYRQTLGQGPEFLTYFQNEAQLEKSRLLSDRFSAERPKGSFSTLEIQRTEQGDSAMYLCASSPGVDGNTIYFGEGSWLTVV.

To note about this clone: Distinct nucleotide sequences in the sample also encode this CDR3. This sequence joins TRBV7-2 and TRBJ2-1; TRBD2 matches 8 bases. The CDR3 extends over 15 amino acids. Germline assignment: CDR1 SGHTA and CDR2 FQGNSA. V lost 1 base to trimming and J lost 2 bases; unmatched junction nucleotides: 1. CDR3 amino acids: CASSLGTSTYNEQFF. CDR3 nucleotides: TGTGCCAGCAGCTTAGGGACTAGCACCTACAATGAGCAGTTCTTC.

Only one count was recorded for this clone. The chain carries TRBV11-2 and TRBJ1-1, with D perhaps TRBD1 (6 bases). Looked up from germline, CDR1 is SGHAT and CDR2 is FQNNGV. The CDR3 contains 16 residues. Trimming pared 5 bases from V and 7 bases from J, leaving 23 bases between. CDR3 loop: CASSPYSGTLVGEAFF. Written as DNA, the CDR3 is TGTGCCAGCAGCCCATACTCCGGGACACTTGTGGGTGAAGCTTTCTTT.

The V call is TRBV18, the J call TRBJ1-5; TRBD1 is a possible D gene (5 bases). The germline V gene has CDR1 KGHSH and CDR2 LQKENI. The V and J ends lost 4 bases and 6 bases respectively, with 13 bases between them. The CDR3 is 14 amino acids. The CDR3 spells CASSRRSGGQPQHF. As DNA, the CDR3 is TGTGCCAGCTCACGGCGGTCGGGGGGTCAGCCCCAGCATTTT. Full variable domain (remainder filled in from reference TRBV18 and TRBJ1-5): NAGVMQNPRHLVRRRGQEARLRCSPMKGHSHVYWYRQLPEEGLKFMVYLQKENIIDESGMPKERFSAEFPKEGPSILRIQQVVRGDSAAYFCASSRRSGGQPQHFGDGTRLSIL.

The count of this clone is one. The rearrangement joins TRBV5-1 to TRBJ1-2; weak D call: TRBD1 (6 bases). The CDR3 extends over 14 amino acids. Germline CDR1 reads SGHRS; CDR2 reads YFSETQ. V was cut by 3 bases and J by 4 bases, with 13 bases left in between. The chain's CDR3 is CASSSKQGSYGYTF. DNA of the CDR3: TGCGCCAGCAGCTCCAAACAGGGTTCCTATGGCTACACCTTC.

J is TRBJ1-6 and V is TRBV28; weak D call: TRBD1 (5 bases). There are 13 residues in the CDR3. Trimming took 6 bases from V and 6 from J, leaving 9 bases between them. Germline lookup yields CDR1 MDHEN and CDR2 SYDVKM. The CDR3 DNA is TGTGCCAGCAGCGACAGCCTTAATTCACCCCTCCACTTT. This encodes CASSDSLNSPLHF.

The chain is built from TRBV7-9 and TRBJ1-2; TRBD1 is a possible D gene (6 bases). Germline lookup yields CDR1 SEHNR and CDR2 FQNEAQ (reference sequence). Trimming removed 5 bases at V and 4 bases at J, with 14 bases between. CDR3 length: 14 residues. CDR3 DNA sequence: TGTGCCAGCAGCCCCCGAGGGGGTTCCTATGGCTACACCTTC. It yields the protein CASSPRGGSYGYTF.

The genes are TRBV28 and TRBJ1-2; tentatively, D is TRBD1 (6 bases). The germline V and J ends were trimmed by 8 bases and 4 bases, with 14 bases remaining between them. CDR1 and CDR2 from the germline V gene are MDHEN and SYDVKM. The CDR3 sequence is 13 residues long. The CDR3 DNA reads as TGTGCCAGCGAGATAGGGGGTGCCTATGGCTACACCTTC. This encodes CASEIGGAYGYTF.

The CDR3 bases are TGTGCCAGCAGCACCCGCCCGCTAGCGGGGATGAACACCGGGGAGCTGTTTTTT. This translates into CASSTRPLAGMNTGELFF. V is TRBV11-2 and J is TRBJ2-2, with 9 bases fitting TRBD2. The CDR3 covers 18 residues. The germline CDR1 and CDR2 sequences are SGHAT and FQNNGV. With 5 bases clipped from V and 1 base from J, the junction kept 11 bases outside the gene matches.

The V and J genes are TRBV19 and TRBJ2-7, with a weak D call TRBD1 (6 bases). Deletions cut 9 bases from V and 2 bases from J, with 14 bases between. The germline V gene has CDR1 LNHDA and CDR2 SQIVND (reference sequence). The CDR3 runs 13 residues. The CDR3 reads CASRDNPTYEQYF. CDR3 sequence (DNA): TGTGCCAGCCGGGACAACCCGACCTACGAGCAGTACTTC.

The genes are TRBV6-5 and TRBJ1-1, with no clear D. Germline CDR1 and CDR2: MNHEY and SVGAGI. V gave up 2 bases and J gave up 4 bases, with 17 bases separating them. CDR3 length: 16 amino acids. CDR3 residues: CASSYGRGSGGTEAFF. Written as DNA, the CDR3 is TGTGCCAGCAGTTACGGCCGAGGGAGCGGCGGCACTGAAGCTTTCTTT.

The V and J genes are TRBV9 and TRBJ2-1, with a tentative D call TRBD2 (5 bases). The CDR3 extends over 16 amino acids. Looked up from germline, CDR1 is SGDLS and CDR2 is YYNGEE. Deletions cut 0 bases from V and 3 bases from J, with 13 bases between. CDR3 DNA: TGTGCCAGCAGCGTAGCTTCGGCCACTAGCTACAATGAGCAGTTCTTC. Its translation is CASSVASATSYNEQFF.

This chain joins TRBV6-2 or TRBV6-3 and TRBJ1-1; D gene uncertain. The CDR3 sequence is 12 residues long. Germline V gene sequence: CDR1 MNHEY, CDR2 SVGEGT. V was pared by 2 bases and J by 8 bases, with 9 bases between. Written as DNA, the CDR3 is TGTGCCAGCAGTTACGTAGCGGGAGAAGCTTTCTTT. Amino acid sequence: CASSYVAGEAFF.

The V and J genes are TRBV20-1 and TRBJ1-2; 8 bases are a match to TRBD1. This CDR3 has 13 amino acids. V was pared by 3 bases and J by 8 bases, with 8 bases of the junction left unmatched. From germline, CDR1 is DFQATT and CDR2 SNEGSKA (reference sequence). The CDR3 loop is CSASHQGARGYTF. CDR3 nucleotides: TGCAGTGCTAGTCATCAGGGGGCGAGGGGCTACACCTTC.

The chain is built from TRBV4-2 and TRBJ2-2; TRBD1 might be the D (6 bases). This CDR3 has 17 amino acids. CDR1 is LGHNA and CDR2 is YNFKEQ in the germline V gene. V dropped 1 base and J dropped 0 bases, with 12 bases sitting between them. CDR3 DNA sequence: TGTGCCAGCAGCCAAGTTCTAGGGGGAGCGAACACCGGGGAGCTGTTTTTT. It yields the protein CASSQVLGGANTGELFF.

The genes are TRBV5-6 and TRBJ2-5; D gene ambiguous. CDR1 is SGHDT, CDR2 YYEEEE, per germline. The V end was cut by 4 bases, the J end by 1 base, with 14 bases between. This CDR3 is built from 15 residues. The CDR3: CASSRPSGAQETQYF. In nucleotides, the CDR3 is TGTGCCAGCAGCCGCCCTTCCGGAGCCCAAGAGACCCAGTACTTC.

The chain has TRBV29-1 and TRBJ2-7; D is possibly TRBD2 (5 bases). The CDR3 is 11 amino acids. Trimming removed 5 bases at V and 3 bases at J, with 8 bases between. Germline CDR1 SQVTM, CDR2 ANQGSEA. The CDR3 DNA follows: TGCAGCGTTCAGCGGAGCTACGAGCAGTACTTC. Protein sequence: CSVQRSYEQYF.

This CDR3 reads CASSPTPTGIGELFF. In DNA, the CDR3 is TGTGCCAGCAGCCCCACCCCGACAGGGATCGGGGAGCTGTTTTTT. The chain recombines TRBV6-2 or TRBV6-3 with TRBJ2-2, with 7 bases that match TRBD1. Germline V gene data show CDR1 as MNHEY and CDR2 as SVGEGT. The V segment lost 6 bases and the J segment 7 bases; nucleotides outside the gene matches: 11. The CDR3 length is 15 residues.

The chain is built from TRBV5-1 and TRBJ2-1, with D maybe TRBD2 (5 bases). Germline assignment: CDR1 SGHRS and CDR2 YFSETQ. The CDR3 runs 14 residues. The ends were cut back, 0 bases at V and 9 bases at J, with 13 bases in the middle. CDR3 loop: CASSLGVVSGEQFF. Here the CDR3 DNA reads TGCGCCAGCAGCTTGGGGGTAGTCAGCGGTGAGCAGTTCTTC.

The V gene is TRBV5-1, the J gene TRBJ1-1; D remains unclear. Germline V lookup: CDR1 SGHRS, CDR2 YFSETQ. The CDR3 runs 12 residues. Trimming cost V 4 bases and J 11 bases, with 15 bases left between them. The DNA of the CDR3 is TGCGCCAGCAGCCTTCCTAATCTGTCCGCTTTCTTT. Translating gives CASSLPNLSAFF.

The chain joins TRBV5-1 to TRBJ1-6, with 7 bases fitting TRBD1. CDR1 is SGHRS and CDR2 is YFSETQ in the germline V gene. This CDR3 has 15 amino acids. V gave up 3 bases and J gave up 6 bases; unmatched junction bases: 6. Here the CDR3 reads CASSYRTGSNSPLHF. In DNA form, the CDR3 reads TGCGCCAGCAGCTACCGGACAGGTAGTAATTCACCCCTCCACTTT.

The chain is built from TRBV5-1 and TRBJ2-7, with D perhaps TRBD2 (6 bases). Trimming pared 2 bases from V and 4 bases from J, leaving 16 bases between. CDR3 size: 15 residues. The germline CDR1 and CDR2 sequences are SGHRS and YFSETQ. The CDR3 nucleotides are TGCGCCAGCAGCTTCGGAGGCAACCGGGGGTACGAGCAGTACTTC. It encodes CASSFGGNRGYEQYF.

This sequence joins TRBV2 and TRBJ1-4; D may be TRBD1 (5 bases). This CDR3 spans 15 amino acids. CDR1 and CDR2 from the germline V gene are SNHLY and FYNNEI. V gave up 1 base and J gave up 7 bases, with 13 bases separating them. CDR3 DNA sequence: TGTGCCAGCAGTGAAGGGGGCATCGGTGCTGAAAAACTGTTTTTT. Translating it yields CASSEGGIGAEKLFF.